This entry describes one T cell receptor beta chain. What it binds is not known. Other DNA sequences in this specimen translate into the identical CDR3. Prior autoimmune disease or systemic immunosuppression barred patients. This specimen belongs to a study of OX40 agonist ivuxolimab in advanced cancers. The overall study: Ivuxolimab, which is an agonistic anti-OX40 (CD134) antibody, was administered to the patients. Prior anti-PD-1, anti-PD-L1 or anti-CTLA-4 therapy did not bar entry, and about 40% had some.

With 1 base removed from V and 5 bases from J, the gap between germline ends came to 9 bases. The CDR3 is made up of 14 amino acids. Germline V gene data show CDR1 as SGHAT and CDR2 as FQNNGV. TCRdb's table, derived via immunoSEQ multiplex PCR, lists solely in-frame clones and lacks some. Of about 84,000 clones in the sample, 89% are singletons; the top ten hold around 0.19%. Study conclusions and caveats: Some of the nonresponding patients also showed low levels of normalized T-cell clonal expansion.

The chain combines TRBV11-2 with TRBJ2-1; D is unresolved. The TCR originated in an adult with an advanced solid tumor such as melanoma, head and neck, liver or kidney cancer. The sequencing here drew on CD4+ or CD8+ T cells sorted from blood, taken in a trial of the OX40 agonist ivuxolimab. CDR3 sequence: CASSLVSRDNEQFF. The CDR3 DNA sequence: TGTGCCAGCAGCTTAGTTTCCAGAGACAATGAGCAGTTCTTC.